The following is a TCR beta chain sequence with its context. The data were taken from a study of blood T cell repertoires in COVID-19. At the level of the study: From the United States, Italy and Spain came samples of acute and convalescent COVID-19.

The data were produced by immunoSEQ multiplex PCR, yet TCRdb's version contains in-frame clones alone and is incomplete. The sample consists of some 220,000 clones, approximately 83% of them appearing once. V was pared by 2 bases and J by 7 bases, with 18 bases between. This CDR3 spans 16 amino acids. Germline loops: CDR1 ENHRY, CDR2 SYGVKD. Material for sequencing was peripheral blood. The rearrangement joins TRBV10-3 to TRBJ1-5; D might be TRBD1 (5 bases). The sequence was obtained from a woman in her 30s with COVID-19, enrolled during active disease. The CDR3 spells CAISEPGGDRRQPQHF. In nucleotides, the CDR3 is TGTGCCATCAGTGAGCCCGGGGGAGACAGACGGCAGCCCCAGCATTTT.